Listed below are T cell receptor beta chains from one sample, sequenced in a study of human T cells and chemical hapten exposure. From the RACE reads, TCRdb called clonotypes with MiXCR, one entry per CDR3 protein. The sample lists tens of thousands of distinct CDR3 sequences, over 7.5% occurring once. Sequences were derived from whole blood, sampled in connection with sensitization to the hapten diphenylcyclopropenone (DPC). These receptors originate from a man between 50 and 59 years old with alopecia areata. Some clones in this sample may be carry-over from other donors' samples. The CDR3 runs from the conserved cysteine through the conserved F or W. D genes are given only for firm matches.

V gene	D gene	J gene	CDR3 protein
TRBV28	-	TRBJ2-1	CASSFRAGRQFF
TRBV11-2	-	TRBJ2-1	CASSAVPGDNEQFF
TRBV6-6	-	TRBJ1-4	CASSYRKNEKLFF
TRBV28	-	TRBJ1-1	CASSLQGRNTEAFF
TRBV7-9	-	TRBJ2-6	CASSKGHHSGANVLTF
TRBV2	TRBD2	TRBJ2-1	CASSGGTSGRWNEQFF
TRBV11-2	TRBD2	TRBJ2-1	CASSLGAGDYNEQFF
TRBV18	-	TRBJ2-4	CASSNSPGPKNIQYF
TRBV12-3/TRBV12-4	TRBD2	TRBJ2-3	CASRKLAGATDTQYF
TRBV6-5	TRBD1	TRBJ2-2	CASRRGTGGNTGELFF
TRBV5-1	-	TRBJ2-2	CASSSGDIGLTTGELFF
TRBV28	-	TRBJ2-7	CASSFVSDASYEQYF
TRBV6-5	TRBD1	TRBJ2-1	CASSYSALPQYRGSNEQFF
TRBV7-2	TRBD1	TRBJ1-6	CASSLRDSRAGGPLHF
TRBV6-1	-	TRBJ2-1	CASIRVSYNEQFF
TRBV12-3/TRBV12-4	-	TRBJ2-2	CASSRGPGELFF
TRBV12-3/TRBV12-4	-	TRBJ2-7	CASSLSQGWYPFTYEQYF
TRBV7-2	-	TRBJ1-3	CASSLFGDTIYF
TRBV3-1	TRBD1	TRBJ1-3	CASSQDLGRGRGNTIYF
TRBV12-3/TRBV12-4	-	TRBJ2-1	CASRKSNEQFF
TRBV4-1	-	TRBJ2-4	CASSQEWASGTGQYF
TRBV11-2	-	TRBJ1-1	CASSLGTASEAFF
TRBV13	TRBD1	TRBJ1-5	CASSLPGGGQPQHF
TRBV3-1	-	TRBJ2-1	CASSPGPAAEQFF
TRBV7-2	-	TRBJ2-3	CASSLASTDTQYF
TRBV10-3	TRBD1	TRBJ2-5	CAISSGTGSQETQYF
TRBV11-2	-	TRBJ2-1	CASSLVTSSHNEQFF
TRBV5-1	TRBD2	TRBJ2-1	CASSFTASGGNEQFF
TRBV29-1	TRBD2	TRBJ2-1	CSGFRTSGTTYNEQFF
TRBV28	-	TRBJ1-6	CASRDYSSPLHF
TRBV12-3/TRBV12-4	-	TRBJ2-2	CASSTQGNTGELFF
TRBV2	-	TRBJ2-3	CASTPRSGVGSTDTQYF